Listed here are 12 T cell receptor beta chains from one sample, sequenced in a study of T cells after yellow fever vaccination. TCRdb reprocessed the 5' RACE reads with MiXCR, giving one entry per CDR3 protein. The sample has 150,000 to 200,000 distinct CDR3 sequences, 9.3% seen once. Specimen: CD8+ T cells sorted from PBMCs, collected 45 days after the yellow fever booster vaccination. Source of these receptors: a man aged 18 to 29 who received the YFV17D yellow fever vaccine.

This clonotype was seen only a few times. This chain uses TRBV4-1 with TRBJ1-1; D unclear. V was pared by 4 bases and J by 1 base, with 10 bases between. The CDR3 length is 14 residues. Germline V gene data show CDR1 as MGHRA and CDR2 as YSYEKL. The CDR3 nucleotides read TGCGCCAGCAGCCGAGGATCAGGGAACACTGAAGCTTTCTTT. The encoded protein is CASSRGSGNTEAFF.

This clonotype was counted a few times. V usage is TRBV6-2 or TRBV6-3 and J usage is TRBJ2-7, with D possibly being TRBD2 (6 bases). V was clipped by 6 bases and J by 5 bases, with 20 bases between them. The CDR3 has 15 amino acids. The germline gives CDR1 MNHEY, CDR2 SVGEGT. CDR3 in DNA: TGTGCCAGCAGAGGCCGGGGGAAACGCCTCCACGAGCAGTACTTC. Amino acid sequence: CASRGRGKRLHEQYF.

This clonotype was detected ten times or more. This chain connects TRBV6-6 to TRBJ1-1, with no clear D. V was trimmed by 8 bases and J by 11 bases, leaving 27 bases between them. The CDR3 has 15 amino acids. Germline V lookup: CDR1 MNHNY, CDR2 SVGAGI (reference sequence). The CDR3 reads CASWDLAATHPNAFF. CDR3 DNA: TGTGCCAGCTGGGATTTAGCGGCCACCCATCCCAATGCTTTCTTT.

The chain recombines TRBV4-1 with TRBJ2-1; 11 bases map to TRBD1. Germline lookup yields CDR1 MGHRA and CDR2 YSYEKL. V lost 0 bases, J lost 0 bases, and 7 bases stayed unmatched. The CDR3 runs 19 residues. The CDR3 DNA reads as TGCGCCAGCAGCCAAGAGCCCGGGACAGGGGGAAACTCCTACAATGAGCAGTTCTTC. This encodes CASSQEPGTGGNSYNEQFF.

The J gene is TRBJ2-3, the V gene TRBV11-2; weak D call: TRBD2 (5 bases). The germline CDR1 and CDR2 sequences are SGHAT and FQNNGV. V was pared by 7 bases and J by 2 bases, with 25 bases between. The CDR3 spans 18 residues. The CDR3 reads CASNTRNREGRVTDTQYF. Here the CDR3 DNA reads TGTGCCAGCAACACCCGTAACCGAGAGGGAAGGGTCACAGATACGCAGTATTTT.

This clonotype was seen only a few times. The CDR3: CASSLGRGEQYF. The CDR3 bases are TGTGCCAGCAGTTTAGGGCGGGGCGAGCAGTACTTC. V is TRBV12-3 or TRBV12-4 and J is TRBJ2-7; D may be TRBD2 (6 bases). Trimming left V 1 base short and J 6 bases short, with 7 bases between. The CDR3 consists of 12 residues.

The V gene is TRBV20-1, the J gene TRBJ1-2; no reliable D call. Trimming removed 6 bases at V and 3 bases at J, with 8 bases between. The CDR3 loop spans 11 amino acids. Germline CDR1 reads DFQATT; CDR2 reads SNEGSKA (reference sequence). CDR3 sequence: CSAPDHYGYTF. For the CDR3, the DNA is TGCAGTGCCCCCGACCACTATGGCTACACCTTC.

In its sample, this clonotype was seen a few times. This chain joins TRBV15 and TRBJ2-7, with D perhaps matching TRBD1 or TRBD2 (5 bases each). In germline, CDR1 is LNHNV, CDR2 YYDKDF (reference sequence). The length of the CDR3 is 15 residues. Trimming shortened V by 3 bases and J by 0 bases, and 12 bases separated the two germline ends. The chain's CDR3 is CATSSWDGDSYEQYV. The CDR3 bases are TGTGCCACCAGCAGCTGGGACGGAGACTCCTACGAGCAGTACGTC.

In its sample, this clonotype was seen many times. V is TRBV5-1 and J is TRBJ2-3, with 10 positions matching TRBD1. Germline V gene lookup returns CDR1 SGHRS and CDR2 YFSETQ. The CDR3 covers 14 residues. Trimming removed 3 bases from V and 5 bases from J; junction bases left unmatched: 3. CDR3 DNA: TGCGCCAGCAGCTCTGGACAGGGGGTAGATACGCAGTATTTT. It specifies CASSSGQGVDTQYF.

This chain links TRBV6-5 with TRBJ1-2; D possibly corresponds to TRBD1 (5 bases). Germline-derived CDR1 and CDR2 are MNHEY and SVGAGI. V was cut by 0 bases and J by 7 bases, with 15 bases left in between. The CDR3 runs 15 residues. As DNA, the CDR3 is TGTGCCAGCAGTTACTCGGGACTCCCCCCCCCTGGCTACACCTTC. As protein: CASSYSGLPPPGYTF.

This clonotype showed up just a few times. The chain recombines TRBV18 with TRBJ1-1; 7 positions agree with TRBD1. The V gene's germline CDR1 is KGHSH and CDR2 LQKENI. Trimming at V came to 6 bases and at J to 6 bases, leaving 7 bases not matched to a gene. This CDR3 is built from 13 residues. The CDR3 loop reads CASSSGGKAEAFF. The CDR3 DNA is TGTGCCAGCTCCTCAGGGGGGAAGGCTGAAGCTTTCTTT.

There are a few counts of this clonotype. The chain is built from TRBV28 and TRBJ2-3, with D perhaps assigned TRBD1 or TRBD2 (7 bases each). Germline CDR1 MDHEN, CDR2 SYDVKM. Between the trimmed V and J ends, which lost 5 bases and 1 base, there was a span of 16 bases. This CDR3 comprises 16 residues. DNA for the CDR3: TGTGCCAGCAGTGCCAGGGGGGGGCTTGGCACAGATACGCAGTATTTT. Amino acid sequence: CASSARGGLGTDTQYF.